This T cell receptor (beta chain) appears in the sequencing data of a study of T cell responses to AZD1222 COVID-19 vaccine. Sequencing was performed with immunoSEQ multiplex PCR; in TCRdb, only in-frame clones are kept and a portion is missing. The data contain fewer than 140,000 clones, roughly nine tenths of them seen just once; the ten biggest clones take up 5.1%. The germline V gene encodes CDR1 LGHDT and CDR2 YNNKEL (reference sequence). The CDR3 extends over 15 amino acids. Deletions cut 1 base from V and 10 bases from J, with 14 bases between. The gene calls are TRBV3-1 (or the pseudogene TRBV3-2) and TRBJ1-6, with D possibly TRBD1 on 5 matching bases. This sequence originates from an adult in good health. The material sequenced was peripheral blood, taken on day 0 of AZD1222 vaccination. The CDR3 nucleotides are TGTGCCAGCAGCCAAGGAGGAACAGGCCAATCACCCCTCCACTTT. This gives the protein CASSQGGTGQSPLHF.